Listed below are T cell receptor beta chains from one sample, sequenced in a study of T cells in Graves' hyperthyroidism and ophthalmopathy. Each CDR3 protein is one row after TCRdb ran MiXCR on the multiplex PCR reads. Here the sample spans fewer than 900,000 distinct CDR3 sequences, around 19% being singletons. Sequencing used blood. Receptors were obtained from a woman in her forties or fifties with Graves' hyperthyroidism that later progressed to Graves' ophthalmopathy. Both conserved end residues are part of each CDR3. D genes are given only for firm matches. Clone size is given for some rows only: seen once, a few or many times, or a class if the clone is expanded.

CDR3 protein,CDR3 DNA,D gene,V gene,J gene,clone size
CASSLVELRSAGGSGANVLTF,TGTGCCAGCAGCTTAGTCGAGCTCCGTAGTGCAGGAGGCTCTGGGGCCAACGTCCTGACTTTC,.,TRBV7-8,TRBJ2-6,many
CSARDSGNTEAFF,TGCAGCGCTCGGGACAGCGGGAACACTGAAGCTTTCTTT,TRBD1,TRBV29-1,TRBJ1-1,few
CASSTTGGNTGELFF,TGTGCCAGCAGTACCACAGGGGGCAACACCGGGGAGCTGTTTTTT,TRBD1,TRBV25-1,TRBJ2-2,once
CASSFTGSRQPQHF,TGTGCCAGCAGTTTCACAGGGTCGCGTCAGCCCCAGCATTTT,.,TRBV12-3/TRBV12-4,TRBJ1-5,many
CSARVGGTEAFF,TGCAGTGCAAGAGTGGGGGGCACTGAAGCTTTCTTT,.,TRBV20-1,TRBJ1-1,few
CASSRVGGANGYTF,TGTGCCAGCAGCCGAGTCGGGGGCGCGAATGGCTACACCTTC,.,TRBV7-8,TRBJ1-2,many
CASSLAQGVDEKLFF,TGCGCCAGCAGCTTGGCGCAGGGAGTCGATGAAAAACTGTTTTTT,.,TRBV5-1,TRBJ1-4,few
CASSEAWGGASYGYTF,TGTGCCAGCAGTGAAGCTTGGGGGGGGGCAAGCTATGGCTACACCTTC,.,TRBV6-1,TRBJ1-2,many
CASSDQGRQPQHF,TGTGCCAGCAGTGACCAGGGAAGACAGCCCCAGCATTTT,.,TRBV2,TRBJ1-5,many
CASSLGEVSGTDTQYF,TGTGCCAGCAGCTTAGGGGAAGTATCCGGCACAGATACGCAGTATTTT,.,TRBV11-3,TRBJ2-3,.
CASSPRQSSYNEQFF,TGTGCCAGCTCACCACGACAGAGCTCCTACAATGAGCAGTTCTTC,.,TRBV18,TRBJ2-1,.
CATSDSGTGKPQHF,TGTGCCACCAGTGACTCCGGGACAGGGAAGCCCCAGCATTTT,TRBD1,TRBV24-1,TRBJ1-5,.
CSATKPLGQETQYF,TGCAGTGCTACAAAACCCCTCGGACAAGAGACCCAGTACTTC,.,TRBV20-1,TRBJ2-5,many
CASSLGPHGRMDNTEAFF,TGTGCCAGCAGCTTAGGCCCGCACGGTCGCATGGATAACACTGAAGCTTTCTTT,.,TRBV7-8,TRBJ1-1,many
CASSSTAQGGYTF,TGTGCCAGCAGCTCGACCGCCCAGGGTGGCTACACCTTC,.,TRBV7-3,TRBJ1-2,once
CASSLAASGGRETQYF,TGTGCCAGCAGCTTAGCCGCTAGCGGGGGTCGAGAGACCCAGTACTTC,TRBD2,TRBV7-6,TRBJ2-5,few
CASSLSETGNNYGYTF,TGTGCCAGCAGCCTTTCGGAGACAGGGAATAACTATGGCTACACCTTC,TRBD1,TRBV11-2,TRBJ1-2,many
CASSVERGLGGETQYF,TGTGCCAGCAGCGTAGAAAGGGGACTGGGGGGCGAGACCCAGTACTTC,.,TRBV9,TRBJ2-5,.
CASSFSGGAGELFF,TGTGCCAGCAGCTTTTCGGGGGGGGCCGGGGAGCTGTTTTTT,TRBD2,TRBV7-6,TRBJ2-2,many
CATSRAGWGYNEQFF,TGTGCCACCAGCAGAGCGGGGTGGGGTTACAATGAGCAGTTCTTC,.,TRBV15,TRBJ2-1,.
CASSVSRYTEAFF,TGTGCCAGCAGTGTTTCAAGGTACACTGAAGCTTTCTTT,.,TRBV6-1,TRBJ1-1,.
CAISRETGGGEKLFF,TGTGCCATCTCCCGAGAAACAGGGGGCGGTGAAAAACTGTTTTTT,TRBD1,TRBV10-3,TRBJ1-4,.
CASSQENRGGEAFF,TGTGCCAGCAGCCAAGAGAACAGGGGTGGTGAAGCTTTCTTT,TRBD1,TRBV3-1,TRBJ1-1,many
CSGGGYNEQFF,TGCAGTGGTGGGGGTTACAATGAGCAGTTCTTC,.,TRBV20-1,TRBJ2-1,many
CASSLDRGENQPQHF,TGTGCCAGTAGTTTGGACAGGGGTGAGAATCAGCCCCAGCATTTT,TRBD1,TRBV19,TRBJ1-5,few
CASSSLNSNQPQHF,TGTGCCAGCAGCTCACTGAATAGCAATCAGCCCCAGCATTTT,.,TRBV7-9,TRBJ1-5,many